Sequencing of this T cell receptor (beta chain) was carried out in a study of CD8 T cells in ankylosing spondylitis. The TCR beta libraries were generated through quantitative 5'-RACE incorporating molecular barcodes. TCRdb reprocessed the 5' RACE reads via MiXCR and lists one record per CDR3 protein. In the table there are about 540,000 distinct CDR3 sequences, roughly an eighth of which are singletons. This CDR3 comprises 19 residues. Germline-derived CDR1 and CDR2 are DFQATT and SNEGSKA (reference sequence). Study-wide results and limits: Reportedly, matched ankylosing spondylitis synovial fluid was significantly enriched for disease-linked clones. Reactive arthritis synovial fluid and blood previously showed some of these motif variants. Seven to nine highly homologous variants formed a TCR beta motif that appeared characteristic of ankylosing spondylitis blood.

As regards this clonotype: Its antigen is not identified. Germline is not matched at one junction end, which may reflect a read error.

The chain joins TRBV20-1 to TRBJ2-3, with 11 bases identical to TRBD2. Sequenced: blood, either unsorted or a sorted T cell fraction (not recorded which). The sequence came from a male donor with ankylosing spondylitis. The CDR3 is CSADRGTSGDFWGTDTQYF. The CDR3 coding sequence is TGCAGTGCTGACAGAGGGACTAGCGGAGATTTTTGGGGCACTGATACGCAGTATTTT.